A selection of T cell receptor beta chains follows, all from one sample in a study of Tregs in tolerant kidney transplant recipients. The protocol was immunoSEQ multiplex PCR, while the TCRdb copy is restricted to in-frame clones and leaves out a portion. The table includes fewer than 20,000 clones, about 61% detected once. No antigen has been identified for these receptors. The specimen sequenced was Tregs from blood cultured with allogeneic cells. Receptor source: a human donor in good health. Each CDR3 is given with its conserved first and last residue. Each record gives: J gene, V gene, clone size, D gene, CDR3 protein, CDR3 DNA. The D gene is left open where the match is weak. The size entry is marked missing in some rows and otherwise reads once, few, many or a size class.

J: TRBJ2-6; V: TRBV19; size: NA; D: NA; CDR3: CASSIFTPSGANVLTF; DNA: TGTGCCAGTAGTATCTTCACCCCCTCTGGGGCCAACGTCCTGACTTTC
J: TRBJ2-1; V: TRBV6-6; size: NA; D: TRBD2; CDR3: CASSRGGGNEQFF; DNA: TGTGCCAGCAGCCGCGGGGGGGGCAATGAGCAGTTCTTC
J: TRBJ1-2; V: TRBV29-1; size: few; D: NA; CDR3: CSALGPPDYTF; DNA: TGCAGCGCTTTGGGGCCACCAGACTACACCTTC
J: TRBJ2-1; V: TRBV19; size: NA; D: NA; CDR3: CASSVFQAPHNEQFF; DNA: TGTGCCAGTAGCGTCTTCCAAGCCCCCCACAATGAGCAGTTCTTC
J: TRBJ2-1; V: TRBV11-3; size: NA; D: NA; CDR3: CASSRGYLEQFF; DNA: TGTGCCAGCAGCCGAGGGTACCTAGAGCAGTTCTTC
J: TRBJ2-2; V: TRBV6-1; size: NA; D: NA; CDR3: CASRPGWGTGELFF; DNA: TGTGCCAGCCGACCAGGGTGGGGCACCGGGGAGCTGTTTTTT
J: TRBJ2-7; V: TRBV6-6; size: medium-sized; D: TRBD1; CDR3: CASRPGQGIAEQYF; DNA: TGTGCCAGCAGACCGGGACAGGGGATCGCCGAGCAGTACTTC
J: TRBJ2-3; V: TRBV5-6; size: few; D: NA; CDR3: CASSSPLVGPTDTQYF; DNA: TGTGCCAGCAGTTCCCCGCTGGTAGGCCCCACAGATACGCAGTATTTT
J: TRBJ2-7; V: TRBV7-5; size: NA; D: NA; CDR3: CASSLTGGAYEQYF; DNA: TGTGCCAGCAGCTTGACAGGGGGGGCCTACGAGCAGTACTTC
J: TRBJ1-3; V: TRBV7-9; size: NA; D: NA; CDR3: CASSFRYANTIYF; DNA: TGTGCCAGCAGCTTTCGTTACGCAAACACCATATATTTT
J: TRBJ2-7; V: TRBV19; size: NA; D: TRBD1; CDR3: CASSIAWRTGRVEQYF; DNA: TGTGCCAGTAGTATAGCATGGAGGACAGGGCGGGTCGAGCAGTACTTC
J: TRBJ2-5; V: TRBV5-6; size: few; D: NA; CDR3: CASSSLWETQYF; DNA: TGTGCCAGCAGCTCTCTCTGGGAGACCCAGTACTTC
J: TRBJ2-7; V: TRBV5-4; size: once; D: TRBD2; CDR3: CASSWTSGGTVEQYF; DNA: TGTGCCAGCAGCTGGACTAGCGGGGGGACCGTCGAGCAGTACTTC
J: TRBJ1-1; V: TRBV5-1; size: NA; D: NA; CDR3: CASRSGRRAFF; DNA: TGCGCCAGCAGGTCAGGGCGGAGGGCTTTCTTT
J: TRBJ1-5; V: TRBV28; size: few; D: NA; CDR3: CLSLGAGGDQPQHF; DNA: TGTCTGTCCCTCGGCGCGGGGGGCGATCAGCCCCAGCATTTT
J: TRBJ1-5; V: TRBV7-8; size: once; D: NA; CDR3: CASRLSSTGSQPQHF; DNA: TGTGCCAGCAGGCTCTCTAGTACAGGGAGCCAGCCCCAGCATTTT
J: TRBJ1-2; V: TRBV6-1; size: NA; D: NA; CDR3: CASIPMFGNYGYTF; DNA: TGTGCCAGCATCCCGATGTTTGGGAACTATGGCTACACCTTC
J: TRBJ2-5; V: TRBV7-2; size: NA; D: TRBD2; CDR3: CASSLSGNEETQYF; DNA: TGTGCCAGCAGCCTGAGCGGGAACGAGGAGACCCAGTACTTC
J: TRBJ1-2; V: TRBV5-4; size: NA; D: NA; CDR3: CASSLGQNYGYTF; DNA: TGTGCCAGCAGCCTAGGACAGAACTATGGCTACACCTTC
J: TRBJ2-5; V: TRBV6-1; size: NA; D: NA; CDR3: CASRPNRDAETQYF; DNA: TGTGCCAGCAGGCCCAACAGGGACGCGGAGACCCAGTACTTC
J: TRBJ2-3; V: TRBV11-2; size: few; D: TRBD2; CDR3: CASSVIHYSGGAPDTQYF; DNA: TGTGCCAGCAGCGTCATCCACTATAGCGGGGGGGCCCCAGATACGCAGTATTTT
J: TRBJ2-7; V: TRBV23-1; size: once; D: NA; CDR3: CARTGAGGF; DNA: TGCGCCAGAACCGGGGCCGGGGGCTTC
J: TRBJ2-7; V: TRBV6-6; size: NA; D: NA; CDR3: CASSPTFPVDEQYF; DNA: TGTGCCAGCAGTCCCACCTTCCCGGTGGACGAGCAGTACTTC
J: TRBJ1-1; V: TRBV11-2; size: NA; D: NA; CDR3: CASSFDLRGNTEAFF; DNA: TGTGCCAGCAGCTTCGATTTAAGGGGTAACACTGAAGCTTTCTTT
J: TRBJ2-3; V: TRBV30; size: few; D: NA; CDR3: CAWSVLPRSRTDTQYF; DNA: TGTGCCTGGAGTGTACTCCCCAGGTCCCGCACAGATACGCAGTATTTT
J: TRBJ2-7; V: TRBV5-1; size: NA; D: NA; CDR3: CASSLHRESYEQYF; DNA: TGCGCCAGCAGCTTACACAGGGAGTCCTACGAGCAGTACTTC
J: TRBJ2-5; V: TRBV4-3; size: NA; D: NA; CDR3: CASSQARGPWETQYF; DNA: TGCGCCAGCAGCCAAGCTCGGGGACCTTGGGAGACCCAGTACTTC
J: TRBJ2-1; V: TRBV5-6; size: NA; D: NA; CDR3: CASSTQQVAWGNEQFF; DNA: TGTGCCAGCAGCACGCAACAGGTTGCCTGGGGCAATGAGCAGTTCTTC
J: TRBJ1-2; V: TRBV7-2; size: few; D: NA; CDR3: CASSPDRDYGYTF; DNA: TGTGCCAGCAGCCCTGACAGAGACTATGGCTACACCTTC